This is a list of T cell receptor beta chains from one sample in a study of T-cell reconstitution after alpha-beta-depleted transplantation in children. A single record per CDR3 protein comes from TCRdb applying MiXCR to the PCR reads. Here the sample spans fewer than 450,000 distinct CDR3 sequences, 15% to 20% being singletons. The material was PBMCs, mostly from graft donor cells, obtained 360 days after TCRalphabeta/CD19-depleted stem cell transplant. These receptors were obtained from a male patient between 2 and 10 years old who had a stem cell transplant for acute lymphoblastic leukemia, so the T cells may come from the graft donor. Both conserved end residues are part of each CDR3. D genes are given only for firm matches. Clone size is not always given. Where it is, it says once, few, many or a class for expanded clones.

clone_size d_call j_call v_call cdr3_length cdr3_aa cdr3_nt
many TRBD2 TRBJ2-2 TRBV5-5 16 CASSYSSGRGTGELFF TGTGCCAGCAGCTATTCTAGCGGGAGAGGTACCGGGGAGCTGTTTTTT
NA NA TRBJ2-2 TRBV12-3/TRBV12-4 20 CASSFLDRDSGSVFAGELFF TGTGCCAGCAGTTTCCTTGACAGGGACAGCGGGAGCGTCTTCGCCGGGGAGCTGTTTTTT
few NA TRBJ2-1 TRBV20-1 14 CSARALPGRNEQFF TGCAGTGCTAGAGCTCTTCCAGGGCGCAATGAGCAGTTCTTC
NA NA TRBJ1-6 TRBV27 17 CASSSPIGRGRGSPLHF TGTGCCAGCAGTTCGCCCATCGGGCGGGGGAGGGGATCACCCCTCCACTTT
NA NA TRBJ2-5 TRBV7-2 14 CASSFRTVQETQYF TGTGCCAGCAGCTTCCGGACGGTCCAGGAGACCCAGTACTTC
NA TRBD1 TRBJ1-2 TRBV4-3 14 CASSPTGSLYGYTF TGCGCCAGCAGCCCGACAGGGTCCCTCTATGGCTACACCTTC
NA NA TRBJ2-7 TRBV4-2 19 CASSQGIRGWGSGEYEQYF TGTGCCAGCAGCCAAGGAATACGGGGCTGGGGTTCCGGAGAATACGAGCAGTACTTC
NA NA TRBJ2-7 TRBV7-2 13 CASSLEWVAGQYF TGTGCCAGCAGCTTAGAATGGGTAGCCGGGCAGTACTTC
NA NA TRBJ2-1 TRBV29-1 16 CSVEEGGRLYYNEQFF TGCAGCGTTGAAGAGGGCGGACGGCTCTACTACAATGAGCAGTTCTTC
NA NA TRBJ1-1 TRBV7-9 14 CASSSWGEAREAFF TGTGCCAGCAGCTCATGGGGGGAGGCGCGTGAAGCTTTCTTT
few TRBD1 TRBJ2-5 TRBV12-3/TRBV12-4 16 CASSAQGALEGETQYF TGTGCCAGCAGTGCACAGGGGGCCCTGGAGGGAGAGACCCAGTACTTC
NA TRBD2 TRBJ2-1 TRBV5-1 14 CASSPWDYRTEQFF TGCGCCAGCAGCCCTTGGGACTATCGGACTGAGCAGTTCTTC
NA NA TRBJ2-7 TRBV4-3 16 CASSQERIIGVYEQYF TGCGCCAGCAGCCAAGAGAGGATAATAGGGGTATACGAGCAGTACTTC
NA NA TRBJ2-7 TRBV7-9 14 CASSLLGDSYEQYF TGTGCCAGCAGCTTACTAGGGGACTCCTACGAGCAGTACTTC
NA NA TRBJ1-1 TRBV2 13 CASSEIGGDPAFF TGTGCCAGCAGTGAAATAGGTGGGGATCCGGCTTTCTTT
few NA TRBJ2-7 TRBV5-1 15 CASSLGGLMIYEQYF TGCGCCAGCAGCTTAGGAGGGCTTATGATCTACGAGCAGTACTTC
few NA TRBJ2-5 TRBV27 13 CASSFLGQETQYF TGTGCCAGCAGTTTTTTGGGCCAAGAGACCCAGTACTTC
many NA TRBJ2-3 TRBV4-2 15 CASSQEARRTDTQYF TGTGCCAGCAGCCAAGAGGCCCGACGCACAGATACGCAGTATTTT
NA NA TRBJ2-7 TRBV20-1 14 CSAREGRGPHEQYF TGCAGTGCTAGAGAGGGGAGGGGGCCCCACGAGCAGTACTTC
NA NA TRBJ2-1 TRBV29-1 14 CSVEGYFSYNEQFF TGCAGCGTTGAAGGGTACTTCTCCTACAATGAGCAGTTCTTC
NA TRBD1 TRBJ2-7 TRBV15 17 CATSRGDRGSITYEQYF TGTGCCACCAGCAGAGGGGACAGGGGGTCTATTACCTACGAGCAGTACTTC
NA TRBD2 TRBJ2-7 TRBV7-2 16 CASSLVNSGYPYEQYF TGTGCCAGCAGCTTAGTAAATAGCGGGTACCCCTACGAGCAGTACTTC
NA TRBD2 TRBJ2-2 TRBV7-9 14 CASSTSGTSGELFF TGTGCCAGCAGCACGAGCGGGACGTCCGGGGAGCTGTTTTTT
few NA TRBJ1-1 TRBV5-1 15 CASSLVWDINTEAFF TGCGCCAGCAGCTTGGTCTGGGATATAAACACTGAAGCTTTCTTT
NA NA TRBJ1-3 TRBV28 15 CASSFQGLAGNTIYF TGTGCCAGCAGTTTTCAGGGATTAGCTGGAAACACCATATATTTT
NA TRBD1 TRBJ1-5 TRBV12-3/TRBV12-4 15 CASSLAGQVNQPQHF TGTGCCAGCAGTTTAGCGGGACAGGTCAATCAGCCCCAGCATTTT
NA NA TRBJ2-5 TRBV18 14 CASSRGPPEETQYF TGTGCCAGCTCACGGGGCCCACCGGAAGAGACCCAGTACTTC